The 21 T cell receptor beta chains in this list originate from one sample, sequenced in a study of T cell repertoires in cytomegalovirus infection. Which antigens these TCRs recognize remains unknown. MiXCR, run by TCRdb on the reads, gives a single entry per CDR3 protein. This sample has around 300,000 distinct CDR3 sequences, with around 25% found just once. Sequencing used cultured PBMCs, obtained from culture after CMV antigen stimulation. The receptors here all came from a human donor in good health (CMV status not recorded). Some clones in this sample may be carry-over from other donors' samples.

The chain joins TRBV7-8 to TRBJ2-7; no definite D call. Germline lookup yields CDR1 SGHVS and CDR2 FQNEAQ. V lost 5 bases to trimming and J lost 4 bases, with 6 bases between them. CDR3 size: 11 residues. The CDR3 reads CASSQEYEQYF. The CDR3 DNA sequence: TGTGCCAGCAGCCAAGAATACGAGCAGTACTTC.

The rearrangement links TRBV6-2 or TRBV6-3 to TRBJ2-1, with 13 bases fitting TRBD2. Germline V gives CDR1 MNHEY, CDR2 SVGEGT. This CDR3 is 16 amino acids long. V lost 2 bases, J lost 6 bases, and 4 bases stayed unmatched. The CDR3 region is CASSYGTSGTGNEQFF. The CDR3 DNA sequence: TGTGCCAGCAGTTACGGGACTAGCGGGACAGGCAATGAGCAGTTCTTC.

This clonotype was recorded a few times. The rearrangement uses TRBV12-3 or TRBV12-4 and TRBJ1-4; D unresolved. The CDR3 runs 12 residues. Trimming cost V 1 base and J 13 bases, with 10 bases left between them. CDR3 DNA: TGTGCCAGCAGTTTAGGCGACCTCGGACTGTTTTTT. Amino acids: CASSLGDLGLFF.

In regard to this clonotype: An end of the junction differs from the germline gene, which may be a read error. The rearrangement joins TRBV6-2 or TRBV6-3 to TRBJ2-1; 12 positions match TRBD2. Looked up from germline, CDR1 is MNHEY and CDR2 is SVGEGT. The CDR3 extends over 17 amino acids. The CDR3 loop reads CASSYEGASGRADEQFF. Written as DNA, the CDR3 is TGTGCCAGTAGTTACGAGGGGGCTAGCGGGAGGGCGGATGAGCAGTTCTTC.

The chain uses TRBV4-1 and TRBJ1-3; TRBD1 is a possible D gene (6 bases). The V end was cut by 0 bases, the J end by 0 bases, with 18 bases between. From germline, CDR1 is MGHRA and CDR2 YSYEKL. This CDR3 has 19 amino acids. The chain's CDR3 is CASSQEGGQGWGSGNTIYF. The CDR3 coding sequence is TGCGCCAGCAGCCAAGAGGGGGGGCAGGGATGGGGCTCTGGAAACACCATATATTTT.

This clonotype has more than one count but fewer than ten. The chain links TRBV6-1 to TRBJ1-4; 10 bases line up with TRBD1. Germline V gene sequence: CDR1 MNHNS, CDR2 SASEGT. There are 14 residues in the CDR3. The ends lost 4 bases at V and 5 bases at J; junction bases unmatched: 1. CDR3 region: CASSVGQGNEKLFF. CDR3 sequence (DNA): TGTGCCAGCAGTGTGGGACAGGGGAATGAAAAACTGTTTTTT.

The chain is built from TRBV20-1 and TRBJ1-1; D ambiguous. V lost 3 bases and J 1 base, leaving 3 bases between the germline ends. The CDR3 is made up of 11 amino acids. The germline CDR1 and CDR2 sequences are DFQATT and SNEGSKA (reference sequence). DNA of the CDR3: TGCAGTGCTAGGTGGAACACTGAAGCTTTCTTT. Encoded protein: CSARWNTEAFF.

Ten or more counts support this clonotype. The chain couples TRBV7-2 to TRBJ2-6; no definite D call. CDR3 size: 16 residues. The germline CDR1 and CDR2 sequences are SGHTA and FQGNSA. V lost 2 bases and J lost 2, with 10 bases in between. The CDR3, as DNA: TGTGCCAGCAGCTTAAGGGCGGCAGCTGGGGCCAACGTCCTGACTTTC. It specifies CASSLRAAAGANVLTF. Using reference TRBV7-2 and TRBJ2-6 for the parts outside the CDR3, the full variable domain is GAGVSQSPSNKVTEKGKDVELRCDPISGHTALYWYRQSLGQGLEFLIYFQGNSAPDKSGLPSDRFSAERTGGSVSTLTIQRTQQEDSAVYLCASSLRAAAGANVLTFGAGSRLTVL.

V gene TRBV12-3 or TRBV12-4 combines with J gene TRBJ2-1; D possibly matches TRBD1 or TRBD2 (5 bases each). CDR3 length equals 15 residues. V was shortened by 7 bases and J by 4 bases, with 17 bases between the two germline ends. CDR3 sequence: CASTWDPLGYNEQFF. The CDR3 DNA follows: TGTGCCAGCACCTGGGACCCCCTTGGGTACAATGAGCAGTTCTTC.

The gene calls are TRBV10-3 and TRBJ1-4, with a possible D match to TRBD1 (5 bases). The CDR3 totals 13 residues. The V end was cut by 10 bases, the J end by 7 bases, with 16 bases between. Germline-derived CDR1 and CDR2 are ENHRY and SYGVKD. CDR3 DNA sequence: TGTGCCACCAGGGTCCCCCTGGGTGAAAAACTGTTTTTT. As protein: CATRVPLGEKLFF.

The table lists this clonotype with a few counts. The chain recombines TRBV6-5 with TRBJ2-3, with D maybe TRBD2 (6 bases). Germline V lookup: CDR1 MNHEY, CDR2 SVGAGI. The CDR3 has 15 residues. Trimming took 0 bases from V and 5 from J, leaving 12 bases between them. CDR3 amino acids: CASSYSEGVGDTQYF. The CDR3 DNA follows: TGTGCCAGCAGTTACTCGGAGGGAGTAGGAGATACGCAGTATTTT.

This clonotype was found a few times. V and J are TRBV11-3 and TRBJ2-5; a possible D gene is TRBD1 (5 bases). Trimming stripped 4 bases from V and 3 bases from J, with 15 bases between. The CDR3 has 15 residues. CDR1 and CDR2 (germline): SGHNT, YENEEA. Here the CDR3 reads CASSSAFRGKETQYF. CDR3 nucleotides: TGTGCCAGCAGCTCCGCTTTTAGGGGCAAAGAGACCCAGTACTTC.

This sequence joins TRBV7-3 and TRBJ2-1; 12 bases match TRBD2. Germline V gene sequence: CDR1 SGHTA, CDR2 FQGTGA. This CDR3 is built from 18 residues. V lost 4 bases to trimming and J lost 2 bases; unmatched junction nucleotides: 9. This CDR3 reads CASSWRTSGIGTYNEQFF. DNA for the CDR3: TGTGCCAGCAGCTGGAGGACTAGCGGGATAGGAACCTACAATGAGCAGTTCTTC.

Here the CDR3 reads CSVNRGSSYNEQFF. In DNA form, the CDR3 reads TGCAGCGTCAACCGGGGTAGTTCCTACAATGAGCAGTTCTTC. This chain uses TRBV20-1 with TRBJ2-1, with a weak D call TRBD2 (5 bases). Per germline, CDR1 DFQATT and CDR2 SNEGSKA (reference sequence). This CDR3 comprises 14 residues.

The rearrangement joins TRBV11-2 to TRBJ2-5; 7 bases fit TRBD1. V dropped 6 bases and J dropped 2; count of bases not matched to a gene: 9. The CDR3 runs 15 residues. Germline assignment: CDR1 SGHAT and CDR2 FQNNGV. This CDR3 is CASRTTGKGQETQYF. As DNA, the CDR3 is TGTGCCAGCAGAACGACAGGGAAAGGGCAAGAGACCCAGTACTTC. The full variable domain, completed using reference TRBV11-2 and TRBJ2-5, is EAGVAQSPRYKIIEKRQSVAFWCNPISGHATLYWYQQILGQGPKLLIQFQNNGVVDDSQLPKDRFSAERLKGVDSTLKIQPAKLEDSAVYLCASRTTGKGQETQYFGPGTRLLVL.

The gene calls are TRBV27 and TRBJ1-5; D remains ambiguous. Looked up from germline, CDR1 is MNHEY and CDR2 is SMNVEV (reference sequence). The CDR3 covers 13 residues. V lost 4 bases and J 4 bases, leaving 8 bases between the germline ends. The chain's CDR3 is CASSYSVNQPQHF. As DNA, the CDR3 is TGTGCCAGCAGTTATTCCGTGAATCAGCCCCAGCATTTT.

The sample holds a few counts of this clonotype. This rearrangement joins TRBV19 to TRBJ1-1; D gene uncertain. CDR1 is LNHDA, CDR2 SQIVND, per germline (reference sequence). Trimming took off 3 bases at V and 1 base at J, with 9 bases between the two ends. The CDR3 is made up of 14 amino acids. The CDR3 coding sequence is TGTGCCAGTAGTATCACCGCTTGGAACACTGAAGCTTTCTTT. As protein: CASSITAWNTEAFF.

The chain is built from TRBV7-9 and TRBJ2-1; TRBD2 matches at 7 bases. Germline CDR1 is SEHNR and CDR2 is FQNEAQ (reference sequence). CDR3 length: 20 residues. V was clipped by 2 bases and J by 3 bases; unmatched bases: 19. CDR3 amino acids: CASSLSGKGYAGEVYNEQFF. In DNA, the CDR3 is TGTGCCAGCAGCTTATCAGGGAAAGGTTACGCGGGAGAGGTCTACAATGAGCAGTTCTTC.

The chain is built from TRBV14 and TRBJ1-1, with D unclear. Deletions cut 1 base from V and 1 base from J, with 7 bases between. Germline values: CDR1 SGHDN, CDR2 FVKESK. The CDR3 has 14 residues. CDR3 sequence: CASSQVAGNTEAFF. CDR3 sequence (DNA): TGTGCCAGCAGCCAAGTCGCGGGGAACACTGAAGCTTTCTTT.

The CDR3: CASSSGTPGTGELFF. Written as DNA, the CDR3 is TGTGCCAGCAGCTCCGGGACACCCGGCACCGGGGAGCTGTTTTTT. This chain uses TRBV7-2 with TRBJ2-2; D is possibly TRBD1 (6 bases). V gave up 4 bases and J gave up 4 bases, with 13 bases separating them. There are 15 residues in the CDR3. Per germline, CDR1 SGHTA and CDR2 FQGNSA.

The V and J genes are TRBV27 and TRBJ2-1; tentative D call: TRBD2 (5 bases). V gave up 3 bases and J gave up 4 bases, with 7 bases separating them. Germline assignment: CDR1 MNHEY and CDR2 SMNVEV (reference sequence). The CDR3 runs to 13 residues. CDR3: CASSFGGYNEQFF. For the CDR3, the DNA is TGTGCCAGCAGTTTTGGCGGGTACAATGAGCAGTTCTTC.